Listed below are T cell receptor beta chains from one sample, sequenced in a study of blood T cell repertoires in COVID-19. TCRdb's table, derived via immunoSEQ multiplex PCR, lists solely in-frame clones and lacks some. Among tens of thousands of clones listed, roughly 86% were seen once. The sequencing input was peripheral blood. Receptors originate from a man over 45 with active COVID-19. Both conserved end residues are part of each CDR3. A D gene is named only where the DNA matches it firmly. Size is omitted from some rows. Given values are once, few, many or a class for expanded clones.

V: TRBV4-2
size: -
length: 16
J: TRBJ2-3
D: -
DNA: TGTGCCAGCAGCCAAGGGTCTCGGTGGCGGGCGGATACGCAGTATTTT
CDR3: CASSQGSRWRADTQYF

V: TRBV25-1
size: -
length: 13
J: TRBJ1-1
D: -
DNA: TGTGCCAGCAGTGAATATAGAGGGACTGAAGCTTTCTTT
CDR3: CASSEYRGTEAFF

V: TRBV19
size: -
length: 15
J: TRBJ2-1
D: TRBD2
DNA: TGTGCCAGTACCGAGACTAGCGGCTCCTACAATGAGCAGTTCTTC
CDR3: CASTETSGSYNEQFF

V: TRBV3-1/TRBV3-2
size: -
length: 16
J: TRBJ2-2
D: -
DNA: TGTGCCAGCAGCCCTCGGCGGCAGGGAGGTGCCGGGGAGCTGTTTTTT
CDR3: CASSPRRQGGAGELFF

V: TRBV7-9
size: -
length: 14
J: TRBJ2-1
D: -
DNA: TGTGCCAGCAGCCTCCCGGGAAAGTACAATGAGCAGTTCTTC
CDR3: CASSLPGKYNEQFF

V: TRBV4-3
size: -
length: 16
J: TRBJ2-3
D: TRBD2
DNA: TGCGCCAGCAGCCAGATCGGGGCGGGGGGCACAGATACGCAGTATTTT
CDR3: CASSQIGAGGTDTQYF

V: TRBV5-1
size: -
length: 15
J: TRBJ1-6
D: TRBD1
DNA: TGCGCCAGCAGCTTGGCCGGACAGGGCCGATCACCCCTCCACTTT
CDR3: CASSLAGQGRSPLHF

V: TRBV6-5
size: -
length: 15
J: TRBJ2-7
D: -
DNA: TGTGCCAGCAGTTACTCGACGTCGGGGGTGTACGAGCAGTACTTC
CDR3: CASSYSTSGVYEQYF

V: TRBV18
size: -
length: 16
J: TRBJ2-1
D: -
DNA: TGTGCCAGCTCACCTTCGGGGTCCCGCTCCTACAATGAGCAGTTCTTC
CDR3: CASSPSGSRSYNEQFF

V: TRBV7-2
size: -
length: 15
J: TRBJ2-5
D: -
DNA: TGTGCCAGCAGCTCCGGTACAGGGTTCCAAGAGACCCAGTACTTC
CDR3: CASSSGTGFQETQYF

V: TRBV6-2/TRBV6-3
size: once
length: 16
J: TRBJ1-2
D: -
DNA: TGTGCCAGCAGTTACTCCCCAGGGTACGGGGGTGATGGCTACACCTTC
CDR3: CASSYSPGYGGDGYTF

V: TRBV7-9
size: -
length: 15
J: TRBJ1-3
D: -
DNA: TGTGCCAGCAGCCCAATCGGGGGGTACAGAAACACCATATATTTT
CDR3: CASSPIGGYRNTIYF

V: TRBV2
size: once
length: 14
J: TRBJ2-3
D: -
DNA: TGTGCCAGCAAGGGCGGGGTAAGCACAGATACGCAGTATTTT
CDR3: CASKGGVSTDTQYF

V: TRBV16
size: -
length: 13
J: TRBJ1-4
D: -
DNA: TGTGCCAGCAGCCGTATCCGGGGTGAAAAACTGTTTTTT
CDR3: CASSRIRGEKLFF

V: TRBV5-6
size: -
length: 13
J: TRBJ2-7
D: -
DNA: TGTGCCAGCAGCCTAGATCCAGGGTACGAGCAGTACTTC
CDR3: CASSLDPGYEQYF

V: TRBV7-9
size: -
length: 12
J: TRBJ2-3
D: -
DNA: TGTGCCAGCAGCTCCGTCATTAGTACGCAGTATTTT
CDR3: CASSSVISTQYF

V: TRBV5-1
size: few
length: 14
J: TRBJ1-5
D: -
DNA: TGCGCCAGCAGCTTTGGGGGGGATGGTCAGCCCCAGCATTTT
CDR3: CASSFGGDGQPQHF

V: TRBV5-4
size: -
length: 15
J: TRBJ2-5
D: TRBD2
DNA: TGTGCCAGCAGCCCGACCGAGCGGGGGGCGGAGACCCAGTACTTC
CDR3: CASSPTERGAETQYF

V: TRBV6-7
size: -
length: 15
J: TRBJ2-5
D: TRBD2
DNA: TGTGCCAGCAGTCCCGGGACTAGCGGGGGGTTGACCCAGTACTTC
CDR3: CASSPGTSGGLTQYF

V: TRBV6-6
size: -
length: 13
J: TRBJ2-4
D: -
DNA: TGTGCCAGCAGTGGCACCCTTAGGGGCATTCAGTACTTC
CDR3: CASSGTLRGIQYF

V: TRBV6-5
size: -
length: 13
J: TRBJ2-1
D: TRBD2
DNA: TGTGCCAGCAGTTACGCGGGGGGGGATGAGCAGTTCTTC
CDR3: CASSYAGGDEQFF

V: TRBV7-9
size: few
length: 13
J: TRBJ2-7
D: -
DNA: TGTGCCAGCAGCTTGGAGACAGCCTACGAGCAGTACTTC
CDR3: CASSLETAYEQYF

V: TRBV5-4
size: -
length: 15
J: TRBJ2-7
D: TRBD2
DNA: TGTGCCAGCAGCCCGGGGGGAGGGTTAACCTACGAGCAGTACTTC
CDR3: CASSPGGGLTYEQYF

V: TRBV7-2
size: -
length: 15
J: TRBJ2-5
D: TRBD1
DNA: TGTGCCAGCACCCGGACCGGGACAGGGTTAGAGACCCAGTACTTC
CDR3: CASTRTGTGLETQYF

V: TRBV5-1
size: -
length: 15
J: TRBJ2-1
D: TRBD1
DNA: TGCGCCAGCAGCAAGGGACAGGGGGCCTGGGATGAGCAGTTCTTC
CDR3: CASSKGQGAWDEQFF

V: TRBV5-1
size: -
length: 15
J: TRBJ2-7
D: -
DNA: TGCGCCGGGAGGAGGGAACCCTCTTCGCTTTACGAGCAGTACTTC
CDR3: CAGRREPSSLYEQYF

V: TRBV29-1
size: few
length: 13
J: TRBJ1-1
D: -
DNA: TGCAGCGTTGAAGGGGGACACCGAAATGAAGCTTTCTTT
CDR3: CSVEGGHRNEAFF

V: TRBV6-2/TRBV6-3
size: -
length: 17
J: TRBJ1-1
D: -
DNA: TGTGCCAGCAGTTACCCCGTTCGGGGGGCGAAGAACACTGAAGCTTTCTTT
CDR3: CASSYPVRGAKNTEAFF

V: TRBV6-5
size: -
length: 14
J: TRBJ1-1
D: -
DNA: TGTGCCAGCAGTTACTCGAGGCCTAACACTGAAGCTTTCTTT
CDR3: CASSYSRPNTEAFF

V: TRBV12-5
size: -
length: 12
J: TRBJ2-7
D: -
DNA: TGTGCTAGTGCCACAGGGTACGACGAGCAGTACTTC
CDR3: CASATGYDEQYF

V: TRBV5-1
size: -
length: 15
J: TRBJ2-7
D: -
DNA: TGCGCCAGCAGCTTGGCCGCAGGATCTAACTACGAGCAGTACTTC
CDR3: CASSLAAGSNYEQYF

V: TRBV7-7
size: -
length: 15
J: TRBJ2-7
D: TRBD2
DNA: TGTGCTAGCAGCCCGGGACTAGCGGGGGTGTTGGAGCAGTACTTC
CDR3: CASSPGLAGVLEQYF

V: TRBV9
size: -
length: 16
J: TRBJ2-3
D: TRBD2
DNA: TGTGCCAGCAGCACGGGACTAGCGGGGAACACAGATACGCAGTATTTT
CDR3: CASSTGLAGNTDTQYF

V: TRBV12-5
size: -
length: 15
J: TRBJ1-5
D: -
DNA: TGTGCTAGTGGTTTGGGCGCCGGAGGCAATCAGCCCCAGCATTTT
CDR3: CASGLGAGGNQPQHF

V: TRBV5-4
size: many
length: 15
J: TRBJ2-1
D: -
DNA: TGTGCCAGCAGCTTGTCGGGGGGCTCTTACAATGAGCAGTTCTTC
CDR3: CASSLSGGSYNEQFF

V: TRBV19
size: -
length: 15
J: TRBJ1-2
D: -
DNA: TGTGCCAGTAGTATAGGTATCAGGGGTGGACGTGGCTACACCTTC
CDR3: CASSIGIRGGRGYTF

V: TRBV15
size: -
length: 17
J: TRBJ1-2
D: -
DNA: TGTGCCACCAGCAGCCTCCCGGGGAGGGGGGCGAGTGCTGGCTACACCTTC
CDR3: CATSSLPGRGASAGYTF

V: TRBV7-8
size: -
length: 13
J: TRBJ1-2
D: TRBD1
DNA: TGTGCCAGCAGCTCCCGGACAGGGAAGGGCTACACCTTC
CDR3: CASSSRTGKGYTF

V: TRBV9
size: -
length: 14
J: TRBJ1-1
D: -
DNA: TGTGCCAGCAGCCCTGGCGACAGGTACACTGAAGCTTTCTTT
CDR3: CASSPGDRYTEAFF

V: TRBV5-4
size: -
length: 15
J: TRBJ1-1
D: -
DNA: TGTGCCAGCAGCTTGAGGAGGGGCGGGGACACTGAAGCTTTCTTT
CDR3: CASSLRRGGDTEAFF

V: TRBV27
size: -
length: 16
J: TRBJ2-3
D: -
DNA: TGTGCCAGCAGTTTAAGGACTACTTATAGCACAGATACGCAGTATTTT
CDR3: CASSLRTTYSTDTQYF

V: TRBV24-1
size: -
length: 14
J: TRBJ1-2
D: TRBD1
DNA: TGTGCCACCAGTGATTTGGACAGGGCCTATGGCTACACCTTC
CDR3: CATSDLDRAYGYTF

V: TRBV11-2
size: -
length: 14
J: TRBJ2-1
D: TRBD2
DNA: TGTGCCAGCACCGGGACTAGCGGGGGGCCTGAGCAGTTCTTC
CDR3: CASTGTSGGPEQFF

V: TRBV5-6
size: -
length: 14
J: TRBJ1-4
D: -
DNA: TGTGCCAGCAGCTTTAACAGAGTAAATGAAAAACTGTTTTTT
CDR3: CASSFNRVNEKLFF

V: TRBV10-3
size: -
length: 13
J: TRBJ2-5
D: TRBD2
DNA: TGTGCCATCAAAGCGGGGGAGGGGGAGACCCAGTACTTC
CDR3: CAIKAGEGETQYF

V: TRBV6-2/TRBV6-3
size: -
length: 13
J: TRBJ1-3
D: -
DNA: TGTGCCAGCAGTTACAGGAGCGGAAACACCATATATTTT
CDR3: CASSYRSGNTIYF

V: TRBV27
size: -
length: 13
J: TRBJ1-1
D: -
DNA: TGTGCCAGCAGTGCGGCGGCGAACACTGAAGCTTTCTTT
CDR3: CASSAAANTEAFF

V: TRBV6-5
size: -
length: 13
J: TRBJ2-1
D: -
DNA: TGTGCCAGCACTAGTTCCGGTTACAATGAGCAGTTCTTC
CDR3: CASTSSGYNEQFF

V: TRBV18
size: -
length: 15
J: TRBJ1-5
D: -
DNA: TGTGCCAGCTCAGCCTCGACAGGCGACAATCAGCCCCAGCATTTT
CDR3: CASSASTGDNQPQHF